This T cell receptor (beta chain) derives from a study of shared clonotypes between healthy human individuals. The wider study: Plates per donor: three CD4 naive, three CD4 memory, two CD8 naive, one CD8 memory. Study-wide points: When compared with the clonotypes that were shared by all four sorted-subset donors, the non-shared clonotypes turned out to have lower generation probabilities.

The protocol was immunoSEQ multiplex PCR, while the TCRdb copy is restricted to in-frame clones and leaves out a portion. The sample shows about 2.3 million clones, 85% to 95% of them seen only once. Comments on this clone: The antigen is unknown.

This CDR3 has 14 residues. Trimming removed 6 bases from V and 5 bases from J, with 16 bases in between. Germline CDR1 and CDR2: MDHEN and SYDVKM. Sequencing was carried out using naive CD4+ T cells from PBMCs. Subset in this sample: CD45RA+ positively selected. This sequence originates from a young man in good health. Some clones in this sample may be carry-over from other donors' samples. This chain connects TRBV28 to TRBJ1-1; D not resolved. The CDR3 DNA follows: TGTGCCAGCAGACCTGGGCCTGCGGGGACTGAAGCTTTCTTT. Its protein product is CASRPGPAGTEAFF.